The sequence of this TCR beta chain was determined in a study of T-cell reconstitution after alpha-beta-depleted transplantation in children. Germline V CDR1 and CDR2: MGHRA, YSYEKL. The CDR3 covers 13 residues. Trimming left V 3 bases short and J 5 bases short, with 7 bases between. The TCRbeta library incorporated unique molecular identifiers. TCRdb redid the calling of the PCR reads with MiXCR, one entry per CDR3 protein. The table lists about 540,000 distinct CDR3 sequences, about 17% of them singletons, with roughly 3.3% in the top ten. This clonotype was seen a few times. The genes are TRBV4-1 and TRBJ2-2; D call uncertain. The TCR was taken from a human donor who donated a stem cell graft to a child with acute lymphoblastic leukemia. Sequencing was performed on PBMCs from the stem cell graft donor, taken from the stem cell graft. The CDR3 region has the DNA TGCGCCAGCAGCCAGCAAGTAACCGGGGAGCTGTTTTTT. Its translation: CASSQQVTGELFF.